The clone carrying this TCR beta chain was observed many times. No antigen is known for it. Trimming cost V 0 bases and J 0 bases, with 14 bases left between them. CDR3 length: 17 residues. Germline CDR1 and CDR2: SGHDN and FVKESK. The authors obtained over 160 million TCR-beta sequences from 15-18 subjects per sequencing run. MiXCR was run by TCRdb on the 5' RACE reads, yielding one entry per CDR3 protein. The repertoire consists of 95,000 or so distinct CDR3 sequences, with around 3.3% occurring once and the leading ten covering roughly 6.4%. These data belong to a study of neurological immune-mediated disorders. Study details: 31 of 34 multiple sclerosis patients had relapsing-remitting disease; 3 had secondary progressive.

Study-wide points: HTLV-1-associated myelopathy had the most TCR clonal expansion, and multiple sclerosis had the least, less than healthy controls.

This chain links TRBV14 with TRBJ1-1; D remains ambiguous. The receptor was isolated from a woman aged 18-35 years with multiple sclerosis. The specimen sequenced was PBMCs. The CDR3 DNA follows: TGTGCCAGCAGCCAAGATCGTGGAGTGCCAATGAACACTGAAGCTTTCTTT. Translated: CASSQDRGVPMNTEAFF.